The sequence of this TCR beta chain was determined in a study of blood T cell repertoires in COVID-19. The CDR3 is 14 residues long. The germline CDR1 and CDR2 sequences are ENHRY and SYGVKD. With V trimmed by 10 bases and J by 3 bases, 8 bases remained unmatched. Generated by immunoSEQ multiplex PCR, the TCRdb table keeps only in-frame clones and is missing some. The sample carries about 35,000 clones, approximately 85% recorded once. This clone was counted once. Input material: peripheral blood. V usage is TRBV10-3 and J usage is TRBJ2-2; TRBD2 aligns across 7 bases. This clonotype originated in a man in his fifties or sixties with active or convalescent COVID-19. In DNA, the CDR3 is TGTGCCACCCGAGCGGGACCGTACACCGGGGAGCTGTTTTTT. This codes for CATRAGPYTGELFF.